The clone carrying this T cell receptor beta chain has just a few counts. Its antigen is unknown. The germline V gene has CDR1 MNHEY and CDR2 SMNVEV (reference sequence). The CDR3 is 16 amino acids. V lost 5 bases, J lost 0 bases, and 11 bases lay in between. TCR beta libraries were built with iRepertoire HTBI primers and Arm-PCR of CDR3 regions. TCRdb re-derived calls from the multiplex PCR reads in MiXCR, one entry per CDR3 protein. The sample lists around 450,000 distinct CDR3 sequences, about 15% seen once, with around 7.6% in the top ten. This entry is derived from a study of regulatory T cells in long-lasting Graves disease. Study context: For under 3 months, newly diagnosed Graves' patients had been taking antithyroid drugs.

Study-wide results and caveats: Segments TRBV28, TRBJ1-2 and TRBJ2-5 showed preferential usage in persistent disease.

Specified time point: newly diagnosed GD, antithyroid drugs for less than 3 months. RNA extracted from PBMCs served as the sequencing template. These data were likewise used in another study, on T cells in Graves' hyperthyroidism and ophthalmopathy. According to that study: HTBI primers were used for first-round RT-PCR of the TCR CDR3.

The rearrangement uses TRBV27 and TRBJ1-6; D perhaps matches TRBD1 (6 bases). The TCR was taken from a woman aged 40-49 years with Graves disease. This specimen consisted of peripheral blood mononuclear cells (PBMCs), obtained at new diagnosis, from a patient treated with antithyroid drugs. In nucleotides, the CDR3 is TGTGCCAGCAGTCAGGACAGATTCTCCTATAATTCACCCCTCCACTTT. Encoded protein: CASSQDRFSYNSPLHF.